A selection of T cell receptor beta chains follows, all from one sample in a study of OX40 agonist ivuxolimab in advanced cancers. Clones were sequenced by immunoSEQ multiplex PCR, and TCRdb holds only the in-frame ones, with some missing. The table shows approximately 70,000 clones, with about four fifths occurring only once. The sequencing here drew on CD4+ or CD8+ T cells sorted from blood, taken in a trial of the OX40 agonist ivuxolimab. All receptors derive from an adult with an advanced solid tumor such as melanoma, head and neck, liver or kidney cancer. Both conserved end residues are part of each CDR3. The D gene is left open where the match is weak. Clone size, where shown, is once, few, many, or a class for clones that have expanded.

>TRBV2|NA|NA|TRBJ1-5
CASSVDSPGQPQHF
TGTGCCAGCAGTGTGGACAGCCCAGGCCAGCCCCAGCATTTT
>TRBV14|NA|NA|TRBJ2-1
CASSPRHRFAYNEQFF
TGTGCCAGCAGCCCGCGGCACAGGTTCGCCTACAATGAGCAGTTCTTC
>TRBV27|NA|NA|TRBJ1-5
CASSLFQGSNQPQHF
TGTGCCAGCAGTTTATTTCAGGGGAGCAATCAGCCCCAGCATTTT
>TRBV2|NA|NA|TRBJ2-1
CASRPGAIEQFF
TGTGCCAGCAGGCCGGGGGCGATTGAGCAGTTCTTC
>TRBV5-6|NA|NA|TRBJ1-5
CASSSGVLNQPQHF
TGTGCCAGCAGCTCCGGGGTCTTAAATCAGCCCCAGCATTTT
>TRBV15|TRBD1|NA|TRBJ2-2
CATSRPGQTVTGELFF
TGTGCCACCAGCAGGCCGGGACAGACCGTAACCGGGGAGCTGTTTTTT
>TRBV29-1|TRBD2|NA|TRBJ2-1
CSVSSGRGNEQFF
TGCAGCGTTTCTAGCGGGAGAGGAAATGAGCAGTTCTTC
>TRBV30|NA|NA|TRBJ2-6
CAGTGRPSGANVLTF
TGTGCCGGAACGGGACGCCCTTCTGGGGCCAACGTCCTGACTTTC
>TRBV5-5|NA|NA|TRBJ2-2
CASSFGGAVTGELFF
TGTGCCAGCAGCTTTGGAGGGGCTGTTACCGGGGAGCTGTTTTTT
>TRBV28|NA|NA|TRBJ2-5
CASSLFEKGSKTQYF
TGTGCCAGCAGTTTATTTGAGAAGGGATCGAAGACCCAGTACTTC
>TRBV18|NA|NA|TRBJ2-3
CASSPGGGVDTQYF
TGTGCCAGCTCACCTGGCGGAGGGGTAGATACGCAGTATTTT
>TRBV6-1|NA|NA|TRBJ2-1
CASSLGAYNEQFF
TGTGCCAGCAGTTTGGGGGCCTACAATGAGCAGTTCTTC
>TRBV9|TRBD2|NA|TRBJ2-3
CASSVAPGLANTQYF
TGTGCCAGCAGCGTAGCTCCCGGACTAGCAAATACGCAGTATTTT
>TRBV30|TRBD1|few|TRBJ1-1
CAWRIWTGDDEAFF
TGTGCCTGGAGAATCTGGACAGGGGATGATGAAGCTTTCTTT
>TRBV28|NA|NA|TRBJ2-7
CASSSPLSGRYEQYF
TGTGCCAGCAGTTCCCCACTATCGGGACGTTACGAGCAGTACTTC
>TRBV18|NA|NA|TRBJ2-5
CASSPGNPAGETQYF
TGTGCCAGCTCACCAGGAAACCCCGCGGGGGAGACCCAGTACTTC
>TRBV30|TRBD2|NA|TRBJ2-7
CAWSWSGSSEQYF
TGTGCCTGGAGTTGGAGCGGGAGTAGCGAGCAGTACTTC
>TRBV21-1|NA|NA|TRBJ1-5
CASSTPGPQGHQPQHF
TGTGCCAGCAGCACCCCGGGCCCCCAGGGCCATCAGCCCCAGCATTTT
>TRBV4-1|TRBD1|NA|TRBJ2-7
CASSHSGTGESYEQYF
TGCGCCAGCAGCCACTCTGGGACAGGGGAATCCTACGAGCAGTACTTC
>TRBV19|NA|few|TRBJ1-4
CASSIRGAEKLFF
TGTGCCAGTAGTATACGGGGGGCCGAAAAACTGTTTTTT
>TRBV5-1|TRBD2|NA|TRBJ2-1
CASSLARGSGGTENNEQFF
TGCGCCAGCAGCTTGGCCCGGGGTAGCGGGGGGACAGAAAACAATGAGCAGTTCTTC
>TRBV6-5|TRBD2|once|TRBJ2-5
CASSYGGVQETQYF
TGTGCCAGCAGTTACGGGGGGGTTCAAGAGACCCAGTACTTC
>TRBV10-1|NA|NA|TRBJ1-5
CASTMGQPQHF
TGCGCCAGCACCATGGGTCAGCCCCAGCATTTT
>TRBV19|TRBD1|NA|TRBJ2-1
CASLPAGQGVYNEQFF
TGTGCCAGTCTTCCCGCGGGACAGGGGGTCTACAATGAGCAGTTCTTC
>TRBV7-9|NA|NA|TRBJ1-5
CASSFADSNQPQHF
TGTGCCAGCAGCTTCGCGGACAGCAATCAGCCCCAGCATTTT
>TRBV5-4|TRBD1|NA|TRBJ1-5
CASSLRTGRTYSNQPQHF
TGTGCCAGCAGCTTGAGGACAGGGCGGACTTATAGCAATCAGCCCCAGCATTTT
>TRBV28|TRBD1|once|TRBJ1-1
CASSPTRDRGSGEAFF
TGTGCCAGCAGTCCAACCCGGGACAGGGGGTCGGGTGAAGCTTTCTTT
>TRBV7-8|NA|NA|TRBJ1-1
CASSLARGITEAFF
TGTGCCAGCAGCTTAGCGAGGGGAATCACTGAAGCTTTCTTT
>TRBV28|NA|few|TRBJ2-3
CASSFRSTDTQYF
TGTGCCAGCAGTTTTCGCAGCACAGATACGCAGTATTTT
>TRBV6-5|NA|few|TRBJ1-5
CASSWKSDQPQHF
TGTGCCAGCAGCTGGAAGTCCGATCAGCCCCAGCATTTT
>TRBV18|NA|NA|TRBJ2-2
CASSPPEGRTGELFF
TGTGCCAGCTCACCACCCGAAGGGCGGACCGGGGAGCTGTTTTTT
>TRBV15|TRBD2|NA|TRBJ2-2
CATSRGGTSGANTGELFF
TGTGCCACCAGCAGAGGAGGGACTAGCGGGGCGAACACCGGGGAGCTGTTTTTT
>TRBV2|TRBD2|NA|TRBJ2-7
CASSDPGTRAYEQYF
TGTGCCAGCAGTGATCCAGGGACTAGGGCCTACGAGCAGTACTTC
>TRBV7-9|TRBD1|NA|TRBJ2-1
CASSLKGQGAAEQFF
TGTGCCAGCAGCTTAAAGGGACAGGGGGCCGCTGAGCAGTTCTTC
>TRBV7-2|NA|NA|TRBJ2-3
CASSLPWTRTDTQYF
TGTGCCAGCAGCCTACCCTGGACACGCACAGATACGCAGTATTTT
>TRBV6-6|NA|NA|TRBJ1-4
CASSYSDEKLFF
TGTGCCAGCAGTTACTCTGATGAAAAACTGTTTTTT
>TRBV9|NA|NA|TRBJ2-1
CASSVGTVYNEQFF
TGTGCCAGCAGCGTAGGGACGGTCTACAATGAGCAGTTCTTC
>TRBV5-6|NA|NA|TRBJ2-7
CASRSGFHEQYF
TGTGCCAGCAGGTCAGGGTTCCACGAGCAGTACTTC
>TRBV11-3|NA|NA|TRBJ2-7
CASSLRGSDYEQYF
TGTGCCAGCAGCTTGAGAGGGAGTGATTACGAGCAGTACTTC
>TRBV18|NA|NA|TRBJ1-2
CASSPDLANYGYTF
TGTGCCAGCTCACCGGATCTGGCTAACTATGGCTACACCTTC
>TRBV2|TRBD2|NA|TRBJ2-1
CASSELAAYNEQFF
TGTGCCAGCAGTGAACTAGCGGCCTACAATGAGCAGTTCTTC
>TRBV7-6|TRBD1|NA|TRBJ2-7
CASSPGTGGLYEQYF
TGTGCCAGCAGCCCCGGGACAGGGGGCCTCTACGAGCAGTACTTC
>TRBV27|TRBD2|NA|TRBJ2-2
CASSGLTSGSPTGELFF
TGTGCCAGCAGCGGATTGACTAGCGGGAGTCCAACCGGGGAGCTGTTTTTT
>TRBV2|NA|once|TRBJ2-5
CASTNGNVVGETQYF
TGTGCCAGCACGAACGGGAATGTTGTTGGAGAGACCCAGTACTTC
>TRBV10-3|TRBD1|NA|TRBJ1-2
CAISPGQGDYGYTF
TGTGCCATCAGCCCGGGACAGGGAGACTATGGCTACACCTTC
>TRBV30|NA|NA|TRBJ2-2
CAWTRAGELFF
TGTGCCTGGACCCGAGCCGGGGAGCTGTTTTTT